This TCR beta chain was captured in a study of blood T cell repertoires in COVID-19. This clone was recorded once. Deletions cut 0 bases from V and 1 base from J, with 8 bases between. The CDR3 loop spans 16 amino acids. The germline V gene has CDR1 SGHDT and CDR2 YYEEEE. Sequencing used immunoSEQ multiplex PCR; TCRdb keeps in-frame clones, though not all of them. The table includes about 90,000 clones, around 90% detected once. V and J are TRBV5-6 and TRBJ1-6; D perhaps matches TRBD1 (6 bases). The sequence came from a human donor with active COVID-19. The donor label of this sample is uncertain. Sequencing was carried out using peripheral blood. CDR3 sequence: CASSLDRASYNSPLHF. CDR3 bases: TGTGCCAGCAGCTTGGACAGGGCGTCCTATAATTCACCCCTCCACTTT.